This TCR beta chain was profiled in a study of blood T cell repertoires in COVID-19 (dated by TCRdb to about 2020). Turning to the overall study: The collaborator samples originated in the United States, Italy and Spain and spanned the acute and convalescent phases of COVID-19. Nearly every sample came with metadata listing a de-identified subject ID, COVID-19 status, age in years and sex. Deeply sampled blood TCRbeta repertoires from subjects exposed to, actively infected with, or recovered from COVID-19 were included in the dataset. The material from the prospective study consisted of cDNA or gDNA derived from T cells, B-cell-depleted T cells, or PBMCs. Where HLA class I and class II types were available, the types were taken from metadata supplied by the sample provider, not from assay-based typing. The repertoires were made available in a free public database intended to serve as a resource for research on the immune response to SARS-CoV-2. Samples were obtained from the ongoing ImmuneRACE study (first 160 participants) and from some 1,200 subjects provided by 6 global collaborators. What the study reported, not specific to this receptor: The quantity of clinical and demographic metadata differed by source and by participant and was supplied without curation.

V is clipped by 11 bases and J by 5 bases, and the sequence between their germline boundaries is 10 bases long. Including the terminal cysteine and phenylalanine, the CDR3 comprises 12 residues. This entry keeps only the CDR3 DNA: 36 bases, framed from base 1. This clone was counted a single time. The antigen it recognizes is unknown. No much larger clone is present one base from it, and per-base qualities are unavailable. In the prospective study, participants were about 18 to 95 years old, resided in 24 geographic areas of the United States, and were enrolled through a virtual design. In the prospective study, cohorts were assigned on the basis of participant-reported clinical history obtained from a screening survey and a study questionnaire. For ImmuneRACE Cohort 3, a participant was defined as recovered based on two consecutive negative NP/OP PCR tests, clearance by a healthcare professional, or resolution of symptoms. Each participant in the prospective study had whole blood, serum and a nasopharyngeal or oropharyngeal swab collected by mobile phlebotomists. Additional blood draws and questionnaires over an approximately 2-month period could optionally be provided by prospective study participants. Before DNA extraction, prospective study blood samples were shipped either frozen or at room temperature.

The immunoSEQ Assay, a bias-controlled multiplex PCR, was used to amplify TCRbeta CDR3 regions from genomic DNA. The paper's processing steps were these. The number of nucleated cells in each sample was estimated from the amplification of reference gene primers within the assay. Sequence reads were collapsed and filtered to measure the absolute abundance of every unique TCRbeta CDR3 rearrangement. For each sample, productive Simpson clonality was calculated as the square root of Simpson's diversity index over productive rearrangements. TCRdb limited this immuneACCESS table to in-frame rearrangements with V and J called. A share of clones is missing; checked studies link under half to unresolved V genes, and the rest is unexplained. D and trimming come from the DNA, and the V and J calls and clone size come from that table. In all, the sample holds about 180,000 clones, and roughly 86% of those were seen once. The ten largest clonotypes hold about 8.6% of the sample.

Input material: PBMCs or T cells enriched from blood (not recorded which). The chain is assembled from TRBV12-3 or TRBV12-4 and TRBJ1-6; confidence is insufficient to name the D gene. This receptor was identified in a woman younger than 45 who had recovered from COVID-19. The CDR3 protein sequence reads: CAVREDNSPLHF. The base sequence is TGTGCCGTCCGAGAGGATAATTCACCCCTCCACTTT.